This passage covers 9 T cell receptor beta chains from one sample sequenced in a study of shared clonotypes between healthy human individuals. Profiling relied on immunoSEQ multiplex PCR, and the TCRdb table lists in-frame clones only, not all of them. The repertoire holds under 750,000 clones, approximately 72% seen once, with over 1.5% in the top ten. Sequencing was performed on memory CD4+ T cells sorted from blood. The subset denotes: CD45RA-negative fraction. The receptors here all came from a woman between 25 and 40 years old in good health.

Note on this clone: The sample contains more than one DNA sequence encoding this CDR3. DNA for the CDR3: TGTGCCAGCAGCGTAAACAGGAACTATGGCTACACCTTC. Protein: CASSVNRNYGYTF. The V and J genes are TRBV9 and TRBJ1-2, with a tentative D call TRBD1 (5 bases). The CDR3 is made up of 13 amino acids. Germline CDR1 and CDR2: SGDLS and YYNGEE. Trimming stripped 1 base from V and 2 bases from J, with 6 bases between.

V and J are TRBV7-9 and TRBJ1-2; no firm D call. Trimming pared 3 bases from V and 6 bases from J, leaving 8 bases between. This CDR3 has 12 amino acids. CDR1 and CDR2 from the germline V gene are SEHNR and FQNEAQ (reference sequence). CDR3 in DNA: TGTGCCAGCAGCTTCGTTGTTAATGGCTACACCTTC. The encoded protein is CASSFVVNGYTF.

This clone was found a few times. This chain connects TRBV6-1 to TRBJ1-4, with D uncertain. This CDR3 comprises 13 residues. Per germline, CDR1 MNHNS and CDR2 SASEGT. V was cut by 8 bases and J by 5 bases, with 12 bases left in between. The CDR3 protein is CASRTDLNEKLFF. CDR3 sequence (DNA): TGTGCCAGCCGAACGGATCTGAATGAAAAACTGTTTTTT.

This rearrangement joins TRBV28 to TRBJ2-3, with no clear D. The CDR3 is 14 residues long. Trimming shortened V by 3 bases and J by 1 base, and 8 bases separated the two germline ends. Looked up from germline, CDR1 is MDHEN and CDR2 is SYDVKM. The CDR3 nucleotides are TGTGCCAGCAGTTTCCATGACGGCACAGATACGCAGTATTTT. Its translation: CASSFHDGTDTQYF.

The V gene is TRBV5-1, the J gene TRBJ1-3; D is uncertain. Trimming shortened V by 0 bases and J by 4 bases, and 8 bases separated the two germline ends. This CDR3 spans 14 amino acids. CDR1 SGHRS and CDR2 YFSETQ come from the germline V gene. The CDR3 is CASSLVSPGNTIYF. CDR3 nucleotides: TGCGCCAGCAGCTTGGTATCTCCCGGAAACACCATATATTTT.

The chain recombines TRBV5-1 with TRBJ2-5, with TRBD1 matching 8 bases. CDR1 and CDR2 from the germline V gene are SGHRS and YFSETQ. The CDR3 covers 15 residues. V gave up 2 bases and J gave up 5 bases; unmatched junction bases: 8. CDR3 loop: CASSFRQGLRETQYF. The CDR3 DNA reads as TGCGCCAGCAGCTTCAGACAGGGGTTGCGGGAGACCCAGTACTTC.

This sequence joins TRBV5-8 and TRBJ2-1, with D possibly matching TRBD1 (5 bases). The V end was cut by 4 bases, the J end by 5 bases, with 19 bases between. Per germline, CDR1 SGHTS and CDR2 YDEGEE. This CDR3 comprises 16 residues. Here the CDR3 reads CASSLMTARDDNEQFF. The CDR3 DNA is TGTGCCAGCAGCCTCATGACAGCTCGAGACGACAATGAGCAGTTCTTC.

The chain joins TRBV27 to TRBJ2-7; 7 bases fit TRBD1. Germline CDR1 is MNHEY and CDR2 is SMNVEV (reference sequence). The trim removed 6 bases at V and 3 bases at J, leaving 14 bases unmatched. The CDR3 contains 16 residues. The CDR3 loop is CASRSGRDRNYYEQYF. Written as DNA, the CDR3 is TGTGCCAGCAGGAGCGGACGGGACAGAAACTACTACGAGCAGTACTTC.

The sample holds a few counts of this clone. J is TRBJ2-5 and V is TRBV5-4, with D uncertain. The CDR3 runs 13 residues. CDR1 is SGHNT, CDR2 YYREEE, per germline (reference sequence). Trimming took off 2 bases at V and 1 base at J, with 6 bases between the two ends. The CDR3 is CASSFYSQETQYF. Written as DNA, the CDR3 is TGTGCCAGCAGCTTTTACAGCCAAGAGACCCAGTACTTC.